What follows are 4 T cell receptor beta chains derived from one specimen sequenced in a study of T-cell memory formation after mild COVID-19. Using its own MiXCR run on the 5' RACE reads, TCRdb lists one record per CDR3 protein. The data contain 550,000 to 700,000 distinct CDR3 sequences, about a sixth of them singletons. Sequences were obtained from PBMCs or a T cell subset sorted from them (not recorded which). These receptors were collected from an adult woman who had mild COVID-19 (a few samples of this study predate the infection). Cell type and time point are not known.

This chain uses TRBV30 with TRBJ2-2; a possible D gene is TRBD2 (6 bases). CDR3 size: 15 residues. The ends were cut back, 4 bases at V and 4 bases at J, with 16 bases in the middle. Germline values: CDR1 GTSNPN, CDR2 SVGIG (reference sequence). CDR3 region: CAWIDHLATTGELFF. In DNA, the CDR3 is TGTGCCTGGATCGACCATCTAGCGACCACCGGGGAGCTGTTTTTT.

This clonotype occurred a few times. The chain combines TRBV3-1 with TRBJ2-1; 10 bases are a match to TRBD1. The V and J ends lost 4 bases and 6 bases, in that order; junction bases with no gene match: 6. Germline values: CDR1 LGHDT, CDR2 YNNKEL (reference sequence). The CDR3 sequence is 15 residues long. For the CDR3, the DNA is TGTGCCAGCAGCCCCGACAGGGGGCGATTCAATGAGCAGTTCTTC. It encodes CASSPDRGRFNEQFF.

This clonotype was found once. The V gene is TRBV19, the J gene TRBJ2-7; no reliable D call. Trimming left V 3 bases short and J 2 bases short, with 8 bases between. This CDR3 contains 13 residues. Germline lookup yields CDR1 LNHDA and CDR2 SQIVND (reference sequence). The DNA of the CDR3 is TGTGCCAGTAGTATGGGCGTAGCCTACGAGCAGTACTTC. It translates to CASSMGVAYEQYF.

Many counts were recorded for this clonotype. The rearrangement uses TRBV24-1 and TRBJ2-3; D unclear. Trimming removed 3 bases at V and 2 bases at J, with 5 bases between. The CDR3 spans 13 residues. Per the germline V gene, CDR1 is KGHDR and CDR2 is SFDVKD. The chain's CDR3 is CATSDPYTDTQYF. Here the CDR3 DNA reads TGTGCCACCAGTGATCCCTACACAGATACGCAGTATTTT.